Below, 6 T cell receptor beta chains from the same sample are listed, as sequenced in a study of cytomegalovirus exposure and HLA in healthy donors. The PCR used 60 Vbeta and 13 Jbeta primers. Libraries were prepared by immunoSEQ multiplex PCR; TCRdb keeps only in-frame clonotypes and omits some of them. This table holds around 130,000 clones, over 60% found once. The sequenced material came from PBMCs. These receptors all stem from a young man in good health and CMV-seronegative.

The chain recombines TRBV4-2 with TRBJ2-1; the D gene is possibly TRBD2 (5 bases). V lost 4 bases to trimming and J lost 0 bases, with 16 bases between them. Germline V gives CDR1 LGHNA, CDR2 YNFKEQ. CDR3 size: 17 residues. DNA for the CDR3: TGTGCCAGCAGCCCGAGCGGCGGAAGGAGCTCCTACAATGAGCAGTTCTTC. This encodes CASSPSGGRSSYNEQFF.

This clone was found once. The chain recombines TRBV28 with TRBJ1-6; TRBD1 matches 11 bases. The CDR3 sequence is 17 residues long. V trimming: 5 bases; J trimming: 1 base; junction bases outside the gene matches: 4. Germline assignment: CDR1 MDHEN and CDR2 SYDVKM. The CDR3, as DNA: TGTGCCAGCAGTCCACGGGACAGGGGGTCCTATAATTCACCCCTCCACTTT. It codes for CASSPRDRGSYNSPLHF.

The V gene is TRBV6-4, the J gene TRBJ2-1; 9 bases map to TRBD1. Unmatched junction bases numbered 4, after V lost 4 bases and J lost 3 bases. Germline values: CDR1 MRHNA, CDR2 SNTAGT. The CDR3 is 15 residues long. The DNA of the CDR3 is TGTGCCAGCAGTGTGGGACAGGGTGACTACAATGAGCAGTTCTTC. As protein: CASSVGQGDYNEQFF.

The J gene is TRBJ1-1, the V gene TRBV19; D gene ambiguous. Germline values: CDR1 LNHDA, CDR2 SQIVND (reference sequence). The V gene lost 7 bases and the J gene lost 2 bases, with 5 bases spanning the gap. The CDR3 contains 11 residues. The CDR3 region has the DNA TGTGCCAGTAAAATAAACACTGAAGCTTTCTTT. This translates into CASKINTEAFF.

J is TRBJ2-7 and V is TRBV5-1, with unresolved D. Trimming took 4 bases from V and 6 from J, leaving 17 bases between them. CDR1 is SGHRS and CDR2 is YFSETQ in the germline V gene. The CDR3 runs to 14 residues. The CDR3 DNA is TGCGCCAGCAGCGTGCCGGGTAGCACGGGCGAGCAGTACTTC. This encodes CASSVPGSTGEQYF.

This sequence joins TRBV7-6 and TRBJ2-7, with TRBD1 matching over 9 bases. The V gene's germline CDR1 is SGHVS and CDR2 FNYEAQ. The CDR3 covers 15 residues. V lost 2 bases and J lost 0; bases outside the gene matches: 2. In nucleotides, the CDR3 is TGTGCCAGCAGCTTACGGGGACAGGGCTCCTACGAGCAGTACTTC. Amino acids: CASSLRGQGSYEQYF. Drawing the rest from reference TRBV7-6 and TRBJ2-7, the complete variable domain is GAGVSQSPRYKVTKRGQDVALRCDPISGHVSLYWYRQALGQGPEFLTYFNYEAQQDKSGLPNDRFSAERPEGSISTLTIQRTEQRDSAMYRCASSLRGQGSYEQYFGPGTRLTVT.